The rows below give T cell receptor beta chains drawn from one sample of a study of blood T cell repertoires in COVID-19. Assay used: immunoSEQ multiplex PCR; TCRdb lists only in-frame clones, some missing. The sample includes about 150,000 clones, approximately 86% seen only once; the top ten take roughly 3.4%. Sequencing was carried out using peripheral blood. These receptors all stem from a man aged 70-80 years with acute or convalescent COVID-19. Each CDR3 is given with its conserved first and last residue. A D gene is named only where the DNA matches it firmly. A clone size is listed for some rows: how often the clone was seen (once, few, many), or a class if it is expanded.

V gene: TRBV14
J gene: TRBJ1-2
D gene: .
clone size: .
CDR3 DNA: TGTGCCAGCAGCCAAGAATGGAGGGTTGGCTACACCTTC
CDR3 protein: CASSQEWRVGYTF

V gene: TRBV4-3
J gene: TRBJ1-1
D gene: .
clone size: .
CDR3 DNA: TGCGCCAGCAGCCAAGATGGAGCGGGAGGGACTGAAGCTTTCTTT
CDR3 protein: CASSQDGAGGTEAFF

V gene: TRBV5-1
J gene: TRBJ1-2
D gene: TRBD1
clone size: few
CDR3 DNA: TGCGCCAGCAGACCTCTCCACAGGGGATCGGATGGCTACACCTTC
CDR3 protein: CASRPLHRGSDGYTF

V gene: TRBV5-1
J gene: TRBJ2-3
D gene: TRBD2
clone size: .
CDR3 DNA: TGCGCCAGCAGCTTAATGACTAGCGGGAGCACAGATACGCAGTATTTT
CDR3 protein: CASSLMTSGSTDTQYF

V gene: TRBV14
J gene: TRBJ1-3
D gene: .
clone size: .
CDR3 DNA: TGTGCCAGCAGCCAAGATCGAGGAACCTTCTCTGGAAACACCATATATTTT
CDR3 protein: CASSQDRGTFSGNTIYF

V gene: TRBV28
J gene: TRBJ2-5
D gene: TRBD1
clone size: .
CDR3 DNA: TGTGCCAGCAGTACTCCGGGACAGGGGAGGGAGACCCAGTACTTC
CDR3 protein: CASSTPGQGRETQYF

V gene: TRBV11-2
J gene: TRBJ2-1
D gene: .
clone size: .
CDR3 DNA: TGTGCCAGCAGCTTTACATTCGGACAGCACAATGAGCAGTTCTTC
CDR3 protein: CASSFTFGQHNEQFF

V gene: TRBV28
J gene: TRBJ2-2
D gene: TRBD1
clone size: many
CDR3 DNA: TGTGCCAGCAGTTTATTCGGGTCGACAGGGTCTTCCACCGGGGAGCTGTTTTTT
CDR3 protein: CASSLFGSTGSSTGELFF

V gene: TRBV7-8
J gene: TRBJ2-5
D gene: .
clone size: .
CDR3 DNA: TGTGCCAGCAGCTTAGCCTTAGAGACCCAGTACTTC
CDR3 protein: CASSLALETQYF

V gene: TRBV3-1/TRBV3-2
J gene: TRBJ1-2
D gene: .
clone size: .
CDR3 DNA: TGTGCCAGCAGACTACGGGGGGACTATGGCTACACCTTC
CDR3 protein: CASRLRGDYGYTF

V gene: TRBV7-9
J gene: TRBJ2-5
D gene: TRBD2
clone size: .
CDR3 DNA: TGTGCCAGCAGCTTAGCTAAGTCTAGCGGACCCCAAGAGACCCAGTACTTC
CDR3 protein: CASSLAKSSGPQETQYF

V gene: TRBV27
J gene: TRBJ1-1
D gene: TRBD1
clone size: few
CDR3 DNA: TGTGCCAGCAGTAAAACAGGGGGCGGTTGGGCTTTCTTT
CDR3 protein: CASSKTGGGWAFF

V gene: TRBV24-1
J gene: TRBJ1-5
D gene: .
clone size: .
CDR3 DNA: TGTGCCACCAGTGTCGGTGGCAATCAGCCCCAGCATTTT
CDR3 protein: CATSVGGNQPQHF

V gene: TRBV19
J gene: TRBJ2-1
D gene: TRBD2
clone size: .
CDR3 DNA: TGTGCCAGTAGTAGGAGATCCCCAGGACTAGCGGAGAACAATGAGCAGTTCTTC
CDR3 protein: CASSRRSPGLAENNEQFF

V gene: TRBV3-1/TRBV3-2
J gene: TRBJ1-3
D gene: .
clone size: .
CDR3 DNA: TGTGCCAGCAGCCCCCTCCTAGGGCAGGGGAACACCATATATTTT
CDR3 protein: CASSPLLGQGNTIYF

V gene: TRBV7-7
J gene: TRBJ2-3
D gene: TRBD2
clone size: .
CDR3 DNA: TGTGCTAGCAGCTTAAGAGCGGGGATCACAGATACGCAGTATTTT
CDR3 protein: CASSLRAGITDTQYF

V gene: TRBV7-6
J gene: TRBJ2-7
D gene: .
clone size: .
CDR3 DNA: TGTGCCAGCAGCCCCAGGGGGGTGGGCTACGAGCAGTACTTC
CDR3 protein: CASSPRGVGYEQYF

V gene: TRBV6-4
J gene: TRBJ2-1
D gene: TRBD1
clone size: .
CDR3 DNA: TGTGCCAGCAGCCCGGAGGGGACAGGGTCATACAATGAGCAGTTCTTC
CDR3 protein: CASSPEGTGSYNEQFF

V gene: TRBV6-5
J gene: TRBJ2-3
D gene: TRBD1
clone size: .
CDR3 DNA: TGTGCCAGCAGTTACGGACCAGGGGGCGAAACAGATACGCAGTATTTT
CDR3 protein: CASSYGPGGETDTQYF

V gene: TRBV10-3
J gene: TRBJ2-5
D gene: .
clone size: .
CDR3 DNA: TGTGCCATCAGTGACTCGGTCCAAGAGACCCAGTACTTC
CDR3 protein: CAISDSVQETQYF

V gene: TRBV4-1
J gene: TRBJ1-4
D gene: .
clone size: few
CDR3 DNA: TGCGCCAGCAGCCGCCGGGAGAACGCTAATGAAAAACTGTTTTTT
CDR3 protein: CASSRRENANEKLFF

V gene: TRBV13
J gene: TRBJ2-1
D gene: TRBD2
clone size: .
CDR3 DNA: TGTGCCAGCAGTCCCCTGGCCGGGACTAGCGAATTCGGTGAGCAGTTCTTC
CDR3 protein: CASSPLAGTSEFGEQFF

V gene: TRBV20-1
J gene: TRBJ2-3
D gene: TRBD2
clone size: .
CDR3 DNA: TGCAGTGCTAGTGCCGGCGCGGGGGGGGATACGCAGTATTTT
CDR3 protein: CSASAGAGGDTQYF

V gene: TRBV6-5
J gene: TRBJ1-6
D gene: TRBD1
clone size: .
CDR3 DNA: TGTGCCAGCAAAGGGACGGGACAGGGATATTCACCCCTCCACTTT
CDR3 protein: CASKGTGQGYSPLHF

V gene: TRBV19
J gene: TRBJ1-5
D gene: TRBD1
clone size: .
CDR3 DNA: TGTGCCAGTAGTAACAGGGGGCACCAGCCCCAGCATTTT
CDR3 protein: CASSNRGHQPQHF

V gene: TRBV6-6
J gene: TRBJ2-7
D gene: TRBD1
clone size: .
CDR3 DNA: TGTGCCAGCACCCCGGGACAGGGGGCCCCATACGAGCAGTACTTC
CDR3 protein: CASTPGQGAPYEQYF

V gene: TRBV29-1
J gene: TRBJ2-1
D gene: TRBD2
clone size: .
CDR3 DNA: TGCAGCGTTGGCGGAGCGGGAGGGGATGAGCAGTTCTTC
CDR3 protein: CSVGGAGGDEQFF

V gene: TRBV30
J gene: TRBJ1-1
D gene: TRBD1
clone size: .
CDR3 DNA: TGTGCCTGGAGTTTCTACGGACAGGGGATGAACACTGAAGCTTTCTTT
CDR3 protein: CAWSFYGQGMNTEAFF

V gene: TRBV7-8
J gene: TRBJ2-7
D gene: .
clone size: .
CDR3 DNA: TGTGCCAGCAGCTTAGGGACTTCGGAGCGGTACTTC
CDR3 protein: CASSLGTSERYF

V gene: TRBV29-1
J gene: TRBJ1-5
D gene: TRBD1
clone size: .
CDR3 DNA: TGCAGCGTTGCGGACAGGGAAGGCAATCAGCCCCAGCATTTT
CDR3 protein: CSVADREGNQPQHF

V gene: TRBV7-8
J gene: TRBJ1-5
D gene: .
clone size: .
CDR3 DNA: TGTGCCAGCAGCCATCAGGGTCCTGATCAGCCCCAGCATTTT
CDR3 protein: CASSHQGPDQPQHF

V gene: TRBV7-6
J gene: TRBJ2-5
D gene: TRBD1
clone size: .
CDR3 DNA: TGTGCCAGCACCCCTACAGGGGACCCTCGGGAGACCCAGTACTTC
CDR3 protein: CASTPTGDPRETQYF

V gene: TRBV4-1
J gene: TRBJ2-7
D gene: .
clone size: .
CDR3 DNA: TGCGCCAGCAGCCAAACATCTGCGGGGTTCTACGAGCAGTACTTC
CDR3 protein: CASSQTSAGFYEQYF

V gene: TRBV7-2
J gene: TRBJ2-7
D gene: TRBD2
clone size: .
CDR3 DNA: TGTGCCAGCAGCTTAGCTGGCGGGAGGGACTACGAGCAGTACTTC
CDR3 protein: CASSLAGGRDYEQYF

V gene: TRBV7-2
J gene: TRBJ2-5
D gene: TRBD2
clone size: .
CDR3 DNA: TGTGCCAGCAGCCCGACTAGCGGGAGGTCTGTCGAGACCCAGTACTTC
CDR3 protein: CASSPTSGRSVETQYF

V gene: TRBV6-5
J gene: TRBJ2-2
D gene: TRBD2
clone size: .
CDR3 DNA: TGTGCCAGCAGCCCCGGGGGGAGGGTGTTGGAGCTGTTTTTT
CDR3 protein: CASSPGGRVLELFF

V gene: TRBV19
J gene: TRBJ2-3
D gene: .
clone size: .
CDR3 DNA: TGTGCCATCTCGAAACGGGACTCCAGCACAGATACGCAGTATTTT
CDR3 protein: CAISKRDSSTDTQYF

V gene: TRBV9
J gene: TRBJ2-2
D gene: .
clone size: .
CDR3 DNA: TGTGCCAGCAGAGGCAGGGGCGGGAACACCGGGGAGCTGTTTTTT
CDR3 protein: CASRGRGGNTGELFF

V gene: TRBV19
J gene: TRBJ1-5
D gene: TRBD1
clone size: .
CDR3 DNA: TGTGCCAGTAGTCCGCGCCAAACAGGGGGCGACAATCAGCCCCAGCATTTT
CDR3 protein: CASSPRQTGGDNQPQHF

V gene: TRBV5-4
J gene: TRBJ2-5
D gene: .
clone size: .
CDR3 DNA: TGTGCCAGCAGCCGCAGACAAGAGACCCAGTACTTC
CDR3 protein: CASSRRQETQYF

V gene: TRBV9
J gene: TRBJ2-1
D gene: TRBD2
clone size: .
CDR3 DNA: TGTGCCAGCAGCGCAGACCCGGGACTAGCGGTATCCAATGAGCAGTTCTTC
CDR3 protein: CASSADPGLAVSNEQFF

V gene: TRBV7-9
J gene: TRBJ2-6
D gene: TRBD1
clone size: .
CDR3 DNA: TGTGCCAGCAGCCCACCCCTGGGACAGGGGGCGTCGGGGGCCAACGTCCTGACTTTC
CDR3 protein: CASSPPLGQGASGANVLTF

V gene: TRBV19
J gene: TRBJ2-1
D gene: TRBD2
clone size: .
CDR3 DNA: TGTGCCAGTAGTAATAGCGGGAGGCCCCACAATGAGCAGTTCTTC
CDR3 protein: CASSNSGRPHNEQFF

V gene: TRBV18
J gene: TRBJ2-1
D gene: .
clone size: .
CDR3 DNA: TGTGCCAGCTCACCCGTGAGGGTCCATGAGCAGTTCTTC
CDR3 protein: CASSPVRVHEQFF

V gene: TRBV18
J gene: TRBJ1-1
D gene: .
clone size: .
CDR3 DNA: TGTGCCAGCTCACCAGAGTATGACACTGAAGCTTTCTTT
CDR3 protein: CASSPEYDTEAFF